One and the same sample provided the 32 T cell receptor beta chains below, sequenced in a study of CD8+ T cells in alopecia areata. The authors extracted RNA and reverse transcribed it into cDNA as the sequencing template. Clones were sequenced by immunoSEQ multiplex PCR, and TCRdb holds only the in-frame ones, with some missing. In the table there are about 150,000 clones, 50% to 65% of which are singletons. Sequenced sample: CD4+ T cells sorted from blood. These receptors were collected from a human donor in good health.

The V call is TRBV12-5, the J call TRBJ1-4; D unclear. V lost 4 bases to trimming and J lost 6 bases, with 6 bases between them. This CDR3 comprises 12 residues. The germline V gene encodes CDR1 LGHNT and CDR2 FRNRAP. The CDR3 nucleotides are TGTGCTAGTGGTTCGGGTGATGAAAAACTGTTTTTT. Residues: CASGSGDEKLFF. Together with reference TRBV12-5 and TRBJ1-4, the CDR3 gives the full variable domain: DARVTQTPRHKVTEMGQEVTMRCQPILGHNTVFWYRQTMMQGLELLAYFRNRAPLDDSGMPKDRFSAEMPDATLATLKIQPSEPRDSAVYFCASGSGDEKLFFGSGTQLSVL.

This chain connects TRBV6-5 to TRBJ2-1; D remains unclear. CDR3 length equals 11 residues. V was pared by 0 bases and J by 9 bases, with 3 bases between. The germline CDR1 and CDR2 sequences are MNHEY and SVGAGI. Here the CDR3 reads CASSYSREQFF. CDR3 in DNA: TGTGCCAGCAGTTACTCGCGTGAGCAGTTCTTC.

The V gene is TRBV6-1, the J gene TRBJ2-7; tentatively, D is TRBD2 (6 bases). Deletions cut 7 bases from V and 5 bases from J, with 18 bases between. Germline assignment: CDR1 MNHNS and CDR2 SASEGT. The CDR3 loop spans 14 amino acids. In DNA form, the CDR3 reads TGTGCCAGCAAGAAGGAGGGCCTGTTAGACGAGCAGTACTTC. Amino acid sequence: CASKKEGLLDEQYF.

This chain uses TRBV2 with TRBJ2-5; TRBD1 might be the D (5 bases). Trimming removed 0 bases from V and 4 bases from J, with 12 bases in between. The CDR3 sequence is 15 residues long. The V gene's germline CDR1 is SNHLY and CDR2 FYNNEI. CDR3 loop: CASSEAMAGLETQYF. CDR3 sequence (DNA): TGTGCCAGCAGTGAAGCAATGGCAGGGTTAGAGACCCAGTACTTC.

The V call is TRBV30, the J call TRBJ1-5, with D possibly matching TRBD1 (5 bases). From germline, CDR1 is GTSNPN and CDR2 SVGIG (reference sequence). The CDR3 totals 13 residues. V dropped 2 bases and J dropped 4 bases, with 9 bases sitting between them. In DNA, the CDR3 is TGTGCCTGGAGTCCGACAGAGAATCAGCCCCAGCATTTT. Protein sequence: CAWSPTENQPQHF.

The V call is TRBV7-6, the J call TRBJ2-6; D unclear. The CDR3 sequence is 14 residues long. Trimming cost V 5 bases and J 4 bases, with 9 bases left between them. Germline-derived CDR1 and CDR2 are SGHVS and FNYEAQ. This chain's CDR3 is CASSPQYGANVLTF. The CDR3 DNA is TGTGCCAGCAGCCCCCAATACGGGGCCAACGTCCTGACTTTC. Supplemented by reference TRBV7-6 and TRBJ2-6, the full variable domain reads GAGVSQSPRYKVTKRGQDVALRCDPISGHVSLYWYRQALGQGPEFLTYFNYEAQQDKSGLPNDRFSAERPEGSISTLTIQRTEQRDSAMYRCASSPQYGANVLTFGAGSRLTVL.

The chain joins TRBV5-1 to TRBJ2-7, with 7 bases lining up with TRBD1. With V trimmed by 4 bases and J by 6 bases, 10 bases remained unmatched. The germline CDR1 and CDR2 sequences are SGHRS and YFSETQ. This CDR3 is built from 14 residues. The DNA for the CDR3 is TGCGCCAGCAGCCGGGACAGCTCTTTGGGCGAGCAGTACTTC. Its protein product is CASSRDSSLGEQYF.

The gene calls are TRBV4-2 and TRBJ1-2; D uncertain. Trimming took 1 base from V and 5 from J, leaving 8 bases between them. This CDR3 spans 13 amino acids. In germline, CDR1 is LGHNA, CDR2 YNFKEQ. CDR3 in DNA: TGTGCCAGCAGCCAAGGGGGTTATTATGGCTACACCTTC. It specifies CASSQGGYYGYTF.

The V and J genes are TRBV4-2 and TRBJ2-1; 12 nucleotides align to TRBD2. CDR3 length: 15 residues. Germline CDR1 is LGHNA and CDR2 is YNFKEQ. The V and J ends lost 5 bases and 8 bases, in that order; junction bases with no gene match: 7. The CDR3 is CASSVRASGRDEQFF. The DNA for the CDR3 is TGTGCCAGCAGCGTTAGGGCTAGCGGGAGGGATGAGCAGTTCTTC.

The chain uses TRBV28 and TRBJ2-7; 8 bases fit TRBD1. With 6 bases clipped from V and 3 bases from J, the junction kept 4 bases outside the gene matches. The CDR3 runs to 13 residues. Per germline, CDR1 MDHEN and CDR2 SYDVKM. As DNA, the CDR3 is TGTGCCAGCAGCCTGGACAGGGACTACGAGCAGTACTTC. Translating it yields CASSLDRDYEQYF.

This clone was seen more than once but under ten times. The DNA for the CDR3 is TGCAGCGTTGAAGACTCAGGGGGCAAAAACATTCAGTACTTC. As protein: CSVEDSGGKNIQYF. The chain joins TRBV29-1 to TRBJ2-4; 7 bases map to TRBD1. After removal of 0 bases from V and 3 bases from J, the junction contained 2 bases not matched to a gene. The CDR3 runs 14 residues. Germline CDR1 is SQVTM and CDR2 is ANQGSEA.

The CDR3 DNA reads as TGTGCCACCAGCAGGAACTCAGGGGGGCGGACCCAGTACTTC. It is translated as CATSRNSGGRTQYF. This chain joins TRBV15 and TRBJ2-5; D is possibly TRBD1 (7 bases). CDR1 LNHNV and CDR2 YYDKDF come from the germline V gene (reference sequence). CDR3 length: 14 residues. V was trimmed by 3 bases and J by 7 bases, leaving 15 bases between them.

J is TRBJ2-3 and V is TRBV13, with unresolved D. From germline, CDR1 is PRHDT and CDR2 FYEKMQ (reference sequence). The CDR3 sequence is 14 residues long. Deletions cut 0 bases from V and 0 bases from J, with 4 bases between. The DNA of the CDR3 is TGTGCCAGCAGCTTAGGTGGCAGCACAGATACGCAGTATTTT. It codes for CASSLGGSTDTQYF. The entire variable domain, with the rest obtained from reference TRBV13 and TRBJ2-3, is as follows: AAGVIQSPRHLIKEKRETATLKCYPIPRHDTVYWYQQGPGQDPQFLISFYEKMQSDKGSIPDRFSAQQFSDYHSELNMSSLELGDSALYFCASSLGGSTDTQYFGPGTRLTVL.

The chain carries TRBV28 and TRBJ2-1, with D hard to call. With 2 bases removed from V and 8 bases from J, the gap between germline ends came to 7 bases. Per the germline V gene, CDR1 is MDHEN and CDR2 is SYDVKM. The CDR3 is made up of 12 amino acids. CDR3 coding DNA: TGTGCCAGCAGTTTACCCCCTCATGAGCAGTTCTTC. Protein product: CASSLPPHEQFF.

This chain links TRBV7-3 with TRBJ2-1; D may match TRBD1 or TRBD2 (5 bases each). CDR3 size: 15 residues. Germline V gene sequence: CDR1 SGHTA, CDR2 FQGTGA. V shed 1 base and J shed 2 bases, with 9 bases lying between them. CDR3: CASSLRDVPYNEQFF. The DNA for the CDR3 is TGTGCCAGCAGCTTAAGGGACGTCCCCTACAATGAGCAGTTCTTC.

The chain combines TRBV29-1 with TRBJ1-1; TRBD1 matches at 8 bases. The germline V gene encodes CDR1 SQVTM and CDR2 ANQGSEA. J was trimmed by 1 base and V by 4 bases; bases with no gene match: 5. The CDR3 is 14 residues long. This CDR3 reads CSVGHRGGNTEAFF. The CDR3, as DNA: TGCAGCGTTGGACACAGGGGGGGGAACACTGAAGCTTTCTTT.

This clone came up a few times. The DNA for the CDR3 is TGCAGCGTACCCTCCCGACAGGGCCTGATGGGTGAGCAGTACTTC. Amino acids: CSVPSRQGLMGEQYF. The chain employs TRBV29-1 and TRBJ2-7; the match to TRBD1 covers 7 bases. The CDR3 totals 15 residues. Trimming at V came to 6 bases and at J to 7 bases, leaving 18 bases not matched to a gene. Germline V gene sequence: CDR1 SQVTM, CDR2 ANQGSEA.

About this clone itself: The identical CDR3 is also encoded by other nucleotide sequences in the sample. Written as DNA, the CDR3 is TGCAGCGTTGAGGGGACAGGTACCTACGAGCAGTACTTC. Encoded protein: CSVEGTGTYEQYF. The chain carries TRBV29-1 and TRBJ2-7; 8 bases are shared with TRBD1. This CDR3 region has 13 residues. The trim removed 3 bases at V and 2 bases at J, leaving 3 bases unmatched. Germline values: CDR1 SQVTM, CDR2 ANQGSEA.

The chain combines TRBV6-5 with TRBJ2-7; 10 bases align to TRBD2. Looked up from germline, CDR1 is MNHEY and CDR2 is SVGAGI. This CDR3 is built from 13 residues. J gave up 3 bases and V 7 bases, and 3 bases lay outside the gene matches. The CDR3 DNA sequence: TGTGCCAGCATGAGGACTAGCGGCTACGAGCAGTACTTC. Its translation: CASMRTSGYEQYF.

The CDR3 protein is CASKAREGTEAFF. CDR3 coding DNA: TGTGCCAGCAAGGCCAGGGAGGGAACTGAAGCTTTCTTT. The V and J genes are TRBV27 and TRBJ1-1, with a weak D call TRBD1 (5 bases). Germline V lookup: CDR1 MNHEY, CDR2 SMNVEV (reference sequence). V lost 7 bases and J lost 5, with 14 bases in between. CDR3 length equals 13 residues.

The rearrangement uses TRBV15 and TRBJ1-5, with 8 nucleotides matching TRBD1. The germline V gene has CDR1 LNHNV and CDR2 YYDKDF (reference sequence). Trimming removed 4 bases from V and 6 bases from J; junction bases left unmatched: 8. The CDR3 spans 15 residues. The CDR3: CATSTGQGSSQPQHF. As DNA, the CDR3 is TGTGCCACCAGCACCGGACAGGGCAGTAGTCAGCCCCAGCATTTT. The variable domain in full, completed from reference TRBV15 and TRBJ1-5, reads DAMVIQNPRYQVTQFGKPVTLSCSQTLNHNVMYWYQQKSSQAPKLLFHYYDKDFNNEADTPDNFQSRRPNTSFCFLDIRSPGLGDTAMYLCATSTGQGSSQPQHFGDGTRLSIL.

This chain links TRBV28 with TRBJ2-5; D is unclear. Trimming pared 7 bases from V and 10 bases from J, leaving 16 bases between. The CDR3 is made up of 12 amino acids. CDR1 is MDHEN and CDR2 is SYDVKM in the germline V gene. The CDR3 reads CASNLPGQIQYF. The CDR3 DNA reads as TGTGCCAGCAACCTACCCGGGCAGATCCAGTACTTC.

In this sample, this clone turned up a few times. The chain couples TRBV29-1 to TRBJ1-4, with D maybe TRBD1 (5 bases). Germline V gene sequence: CDR1 SQVTM, CDR2 ANQGSEA. The CDR3 is 13 residues long. V shed 4 bases and J shed 11 bases, with 17 bases lying between them. The CDR3 loop reads CSVVGHPGGKLFF. The CDR3 region has the DNA TGCAGCGTTGTGGGGCACCCCGGCGGGAAACTGTTTTTT.

The chain carries TRBV10-2 and TRBJ1-2, with D tentatively TRBD1 (5 bases). V was shortened by 3 bases and J by 0 bases, with 11 bases between the two germline ends. From germline, CDR1 is WSHSY and CDR2 SAAADI. The CDR3 contains 15 residues. The CDR3 sequence is CASSDKGFSNYGYTF. The CDR3 DNA sequence: TGCGCCAGCAGTGATAAGGGGTTCTCTAACTATGGCTACACCTTC.

A few counts support this clone. V and J are TRBV11-2 and TRBJ2-5; 7 bases line up with TRBD2. Losses at the gene ends were 1 base for V and 3 bases for J; bases not matched to a gene: 5. CDR1 is SGHAT and CDR2 is FQNNGV in the germline V gene. This CDR3 is built from 15 residues. The CDR3 nucleotides are TGTGCCAGCAGCTTAGGCCATGGGGGGGAAGAGACCCAGTACTTC. This codes for CASSLGHGGEETQYF.

V usage is TRBV29-1 and J usage is TRBJ2-1, with D unresolved. The CDR3 covers 15 residues. The V end was cut by 8 bases, the J end by 1 base, with 18 bases between. Germline V CDR1 and CDR2: SQVTM, ANQGSEA. DNA for the CDR3: TGCAGCATCTCACAAGCCGGGCCGTCCTACAATGAGCAGTTCTTC. Translating gives CSISQAGPSYNEQFF.

The genes are TRBV15 and TRBJ2-1; D perhaps matches TRBD2 (5 bases). Germline V lookup: CDR1 LNHNV, CDR2 YYDKDF (reference sequence). This CDR3 region has 18 residues. V shed 1 base and J shed 5 bases, with 21 bases lying between them. The CDR3 reads CATSRATVEELWDNEQFF. As DNA, the CDR3 is TGTGCCACCAGCAGAGCCACTGTGGAGGAGCTTTGGGACAATGAGCAGTTCTTC.

V and J are TRBV11-2 and TRBJ1-1; no reliable D call. The CDR3 is 12 amino acids. Trimming took 5 bases from V and 9 from J, leaving 13 bases between them. Germline lookup yields CDR1 SGHAT and CDR2 FQNNGV. CDR3 sequence: CASSVVTPKAFF. DNA for the CDR3: TGTGCCAGCAGCGTGGTTACGCCAAAAGCTTTCTTT.

In this sample, this clone turned up a few times. The V call is TRBV29-1, the J call TRBJ1-4; 7 positions agree with TRBD1. Germline V gene sequence: CDR1 SQVTM, CDR2 ANQGSEA. There are 14 residues in the CDR3. V lost 6 bases to trimming and J lost 4 bases; unmatched junction nucleotides: 8. This chain's CDR3 is CSVARTGFNEKLFF. The CDR3 DNA follows: TGCAGCGTCGCACGGACAGGTTTTAATGAAAAACTGTTTTTT.

There are a few counts of this clone. The chain employs TRBV2 and TRBJ2-7, with D unresolved. This CDR3 contains 15 residues. Germline V CDR1 and CDR2: SNHLY, FYNNEI. Trimming stripped 1 base from V and 9 bases from J, with 19 bases between. CDR3 amino acids: CASSEGSLGSSRQYF. The CDR3 nucleotides are TGTGCCAGCAGTGAAGGGAGTTTAGGCAGTTCACGGCAGTACTTC.

V and J are TRBV5-4 and TRBJ1-4; D gene ambiguous. V was shortened by 6 bases and J by 12 bases, with 12 bases between the two germline ends. Germline assignment: CDR1 SGHNT and CDR2 YYREEE (reference sequence). The length of the CDR3 is 11 residues. CDR3 bases: TGTGCCAGCACCGAGGGCGGGGAACTGTTTTTT. As protein: CASTEGGELFF.

This clone came up a few times. This sequence joins TRBV29-1 and TRBJ2-5; D unresolved. The CDR3 covers 12 residues. Per germline, CDR1 SQVTM and CDR2 ANQGSEA. Trimming stripped 4 bases from V and 2 bases from J, with 8 bases between. The CDR3 sequence is CSVVALQETQYF. The CDR3 DNA is TGCAGCGTTGTGGCGCTGCAAGAGACCCAGTACTTC. The full variable domain, with the rest looked up from reference TRBV29-1 and TRBJ2-5, is SAVISQKPSRDICQRGTSLTIQCQVDSQVTMMFWYRQQPGQSLTLIATANQGSEATYESGFVIDKFPISRPNLTFSTLTVSNMSPEDSSIYLCSVVALQETQYFGPGTRLLVL.